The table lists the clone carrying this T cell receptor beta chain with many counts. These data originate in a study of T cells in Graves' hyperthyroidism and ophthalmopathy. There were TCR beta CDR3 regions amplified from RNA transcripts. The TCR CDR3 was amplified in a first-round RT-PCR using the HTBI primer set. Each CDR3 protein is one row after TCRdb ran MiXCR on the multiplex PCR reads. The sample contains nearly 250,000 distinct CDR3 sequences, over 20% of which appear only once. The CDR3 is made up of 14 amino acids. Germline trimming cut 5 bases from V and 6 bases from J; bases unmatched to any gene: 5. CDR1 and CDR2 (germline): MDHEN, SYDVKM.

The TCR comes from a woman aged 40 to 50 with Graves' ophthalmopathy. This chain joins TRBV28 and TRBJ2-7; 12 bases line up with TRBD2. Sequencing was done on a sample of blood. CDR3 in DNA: TGTGCCAGCAGTCCGACTAGCGGGAGAACCGAGCAGTACTTC. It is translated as CASSPTSGRTEQYF. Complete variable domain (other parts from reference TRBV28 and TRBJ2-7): DVKVTQSSRYLVKRTGEKVFLECVQDMDHENMFWYRQDPGLGLRLIYFSYDVKMKEKGDIPEGYSVSREKKERFSLILESASTNQTSMYLCASSPTSGRTEQYFGPGTRLTVT.